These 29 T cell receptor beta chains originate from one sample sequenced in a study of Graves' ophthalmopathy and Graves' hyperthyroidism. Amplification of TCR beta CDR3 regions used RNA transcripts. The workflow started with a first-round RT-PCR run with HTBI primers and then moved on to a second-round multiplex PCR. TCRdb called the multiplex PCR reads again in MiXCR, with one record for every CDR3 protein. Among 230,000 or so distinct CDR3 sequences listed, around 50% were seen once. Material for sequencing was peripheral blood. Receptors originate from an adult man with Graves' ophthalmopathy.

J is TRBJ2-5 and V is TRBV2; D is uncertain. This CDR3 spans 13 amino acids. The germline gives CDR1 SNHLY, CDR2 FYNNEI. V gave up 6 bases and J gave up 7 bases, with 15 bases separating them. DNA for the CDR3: TGTGCCAGCAGCCAAGGGCGCTCGCCGACCCAGTACTTC. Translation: CASSQGRSPTQYF.

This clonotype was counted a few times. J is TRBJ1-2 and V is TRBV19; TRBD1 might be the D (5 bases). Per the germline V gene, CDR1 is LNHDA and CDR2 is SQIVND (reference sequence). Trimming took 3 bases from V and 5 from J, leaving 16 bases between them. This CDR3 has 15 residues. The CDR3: CASSIYHGTEYGYTF. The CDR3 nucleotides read TGTGCCAGTAGTATCTATCACGGGACGGAGTATGGCTACACCTTC.

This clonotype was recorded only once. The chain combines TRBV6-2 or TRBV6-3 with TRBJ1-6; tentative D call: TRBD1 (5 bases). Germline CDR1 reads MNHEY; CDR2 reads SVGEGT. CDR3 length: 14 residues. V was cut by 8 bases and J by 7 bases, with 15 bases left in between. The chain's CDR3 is CASLAETENSPLHF. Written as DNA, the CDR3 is TGTGCCAGCCTGGCTGAGACAGAGAATTCACCCCTCCACTTT.

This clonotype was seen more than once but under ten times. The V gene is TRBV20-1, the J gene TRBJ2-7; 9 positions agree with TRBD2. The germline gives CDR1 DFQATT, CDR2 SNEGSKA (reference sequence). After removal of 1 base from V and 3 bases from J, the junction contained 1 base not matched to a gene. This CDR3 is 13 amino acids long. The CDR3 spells CSARAREGYEQYF. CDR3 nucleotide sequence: TGCAGTGCTAGAGCGCGGGAGGGCTACGAGCAGTACTTC.

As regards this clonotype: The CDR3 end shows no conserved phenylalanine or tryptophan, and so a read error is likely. CDR3 DNA: TGTGCCAGCAGTGGGACACAGAATAGCGGTCAGCCCCAGCATCTT. Its translation: CASSGTQNSGQPQHL. The genes are TRBV2 and TRBJ1-5; a weak D match, TRBD1 (5 bases). CDR1 SNHLY and CDR2 FYNNEI come from the germline V gene. This CDR3 has 15 amino acids. With 4 bases removed from V and 6 bases from J, the gap between germline ends came to 16 bases.

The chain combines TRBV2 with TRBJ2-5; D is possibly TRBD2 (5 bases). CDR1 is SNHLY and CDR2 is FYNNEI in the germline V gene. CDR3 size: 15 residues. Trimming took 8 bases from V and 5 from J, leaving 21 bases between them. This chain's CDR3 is CASLFQGSGTETQYF. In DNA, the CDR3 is TGTGCCAGCCTATTTCAAGGGAGTGGTACGGAGACCCAGTACTTC.

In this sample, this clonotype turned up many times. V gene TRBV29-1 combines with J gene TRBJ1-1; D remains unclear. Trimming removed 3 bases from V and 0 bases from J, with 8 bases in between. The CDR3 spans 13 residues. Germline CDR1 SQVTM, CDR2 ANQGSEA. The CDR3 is CSVDGAVNTEAFF. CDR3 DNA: TGCAGCGTTGATGGCGCAGTGAACACTGAAGCTTTCTTT.

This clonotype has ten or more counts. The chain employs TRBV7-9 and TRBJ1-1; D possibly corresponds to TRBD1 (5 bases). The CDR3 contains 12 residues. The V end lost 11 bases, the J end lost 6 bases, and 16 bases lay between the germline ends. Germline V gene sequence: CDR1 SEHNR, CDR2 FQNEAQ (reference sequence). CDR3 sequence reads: CALGVREAEAFF. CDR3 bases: TGTGCCCTGGGGGTCAGGGAGGCTGAAGCTTTCTTT.

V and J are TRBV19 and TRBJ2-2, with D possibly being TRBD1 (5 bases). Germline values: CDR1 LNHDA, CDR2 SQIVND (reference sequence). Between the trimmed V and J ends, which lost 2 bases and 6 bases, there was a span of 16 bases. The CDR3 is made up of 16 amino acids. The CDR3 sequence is CASSIRHPREAGELFF. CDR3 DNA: TGTGCCAGTAGTATACGCCACCCCAGGGAAGCCGGGGAGCTGTTTTTT. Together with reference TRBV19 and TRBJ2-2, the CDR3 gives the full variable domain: DGGITQSPKYLFRKEGQNVTLSCEQNLNHDAMYWYRQDPGQGLRLIYYSQIVNDFQKGDIAEGYSVSREKKESFPLTVTSAQKNPTAFYLCASSIRHPREAGELFFGEGSRLTVL.

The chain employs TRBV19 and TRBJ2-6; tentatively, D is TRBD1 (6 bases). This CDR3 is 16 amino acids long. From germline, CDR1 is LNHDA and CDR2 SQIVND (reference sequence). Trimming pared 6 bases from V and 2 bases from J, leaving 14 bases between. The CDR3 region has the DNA TGTGCCAGTAGCAGGGGACGGAGCCCTGGGGCCAACGTCCTGACTTTC. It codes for CASSRGRSPGANVLTF.

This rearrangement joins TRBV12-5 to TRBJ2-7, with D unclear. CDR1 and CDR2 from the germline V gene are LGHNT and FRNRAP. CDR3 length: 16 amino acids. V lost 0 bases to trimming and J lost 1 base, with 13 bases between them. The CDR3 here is CASGLVVGEASYEQYF. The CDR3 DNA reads TGTGCTAGTGGTTTGGTCGTAGGAGAGGCTTCCTACGAGCAGTACTTC. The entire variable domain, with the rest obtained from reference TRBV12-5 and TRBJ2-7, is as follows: DARVTQTPRHKVTEMGQEVTMRCQPILGHNTVFWYRQTMMQGLELLAYFRNRAPLDDSGMPKDRFSAEMPDATLATLKIQPSEPRDSAVYFCASGLVVGEASYEQYFGPGTRLTVT.

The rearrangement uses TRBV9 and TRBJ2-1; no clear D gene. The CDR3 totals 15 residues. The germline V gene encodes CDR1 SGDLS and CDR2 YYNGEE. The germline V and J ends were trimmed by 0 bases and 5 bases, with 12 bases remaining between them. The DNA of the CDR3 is TGTGCCAGCAGCGTAGCCCCCGCGGTAGACAATGAGCAGTTCTTC. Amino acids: CASSVAPAVDNEQFF.

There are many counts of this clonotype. CDR3 protein: CASMRGYTF. CDR3 DNA: TGCGCCAGCATGCGTGGCTACACCTTC. This rearrangement joins TRBV10-1 to TRBJ1-2; the D is unclear. Trimming pared 7 bases from V and 7 bases from J, leaving 4 bases between. The CDR3 contains 9 residues. Germline loops: CDR1 WNHNN, CDR2 SYGVQD (reference sequence).

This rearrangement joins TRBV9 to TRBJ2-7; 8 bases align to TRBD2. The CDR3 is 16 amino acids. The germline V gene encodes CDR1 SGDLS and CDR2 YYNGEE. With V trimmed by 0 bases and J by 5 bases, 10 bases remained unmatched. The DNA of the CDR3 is TGTGCCAGCAGCGTAGGGACTAGCAGCTTGGGGAACGAGCAGTACTTC. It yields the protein CASSVGTSSLGNEQYF.

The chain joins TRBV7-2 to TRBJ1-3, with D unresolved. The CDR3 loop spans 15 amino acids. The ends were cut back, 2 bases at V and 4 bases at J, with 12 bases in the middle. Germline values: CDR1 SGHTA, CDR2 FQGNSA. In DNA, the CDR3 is TGTGCCAGCAGCTTATTCCCCGGGTCCGGAAACACCATATATTTT. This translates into CASSLFPGSGNTIYF.

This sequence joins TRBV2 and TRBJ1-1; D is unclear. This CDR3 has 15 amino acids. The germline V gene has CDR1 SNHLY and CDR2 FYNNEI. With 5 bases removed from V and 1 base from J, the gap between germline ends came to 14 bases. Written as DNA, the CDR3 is TGTGCCAGCAGTTTAGACATTCCCCCGAACACTGAAGCTTTCTTT. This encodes CASSLDIPPNTEAFF.

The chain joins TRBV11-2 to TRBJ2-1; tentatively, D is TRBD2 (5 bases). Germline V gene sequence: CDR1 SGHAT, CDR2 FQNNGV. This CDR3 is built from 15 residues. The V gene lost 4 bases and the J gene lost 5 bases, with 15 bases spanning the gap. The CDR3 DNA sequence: TGTGCCAGCAGCTCAACACCGGAGGTTCACAATGAGCAGTTCTTC. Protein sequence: CASSSTPEVHNEQFF.

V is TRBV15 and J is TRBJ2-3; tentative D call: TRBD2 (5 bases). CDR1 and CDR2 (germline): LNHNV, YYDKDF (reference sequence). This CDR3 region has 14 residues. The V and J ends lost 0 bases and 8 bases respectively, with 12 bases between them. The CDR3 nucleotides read TGTGCCACCAGCAGAGATGACGGGGAACGTACGCAGTATTTT. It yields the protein CATSRDDGERTQYF.

The CDR3 coding sequence is TGCAGTGCTAGAGATGAGGGGGCGGCCACTGAAGCTTTCTTT. Translated, it gives CSARDEGAATEAFF. The chain carries TRBV20-1 and TRBJ1-1; 7 bases are shared with TRBD1. Germline V CDR1 and CDR2: DFQATT, SNEGSKA (reference sequence). The CDR3 has 14 residues. V was clipped by 0 bases and J by 4 bases; unmatched bases: 5.

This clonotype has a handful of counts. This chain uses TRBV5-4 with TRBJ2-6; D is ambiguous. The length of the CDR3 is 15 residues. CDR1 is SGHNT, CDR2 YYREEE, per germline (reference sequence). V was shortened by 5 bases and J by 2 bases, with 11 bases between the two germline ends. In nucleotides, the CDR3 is TGTGCCAGCAGTAGGGCCGTAGCTGGGGCCAACGTCCTGACTTTC. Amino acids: CASSRAVAGANVLTF.

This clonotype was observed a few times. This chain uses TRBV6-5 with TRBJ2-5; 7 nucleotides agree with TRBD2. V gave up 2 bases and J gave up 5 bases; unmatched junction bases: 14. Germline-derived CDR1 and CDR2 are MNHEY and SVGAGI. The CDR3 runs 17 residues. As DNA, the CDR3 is TGTGCCAGCAGTTACCCCAACCAGGGCGGGGGTTGGGAGACCCAGTACTTC. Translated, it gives CASSYPNQGGGWETQYF.

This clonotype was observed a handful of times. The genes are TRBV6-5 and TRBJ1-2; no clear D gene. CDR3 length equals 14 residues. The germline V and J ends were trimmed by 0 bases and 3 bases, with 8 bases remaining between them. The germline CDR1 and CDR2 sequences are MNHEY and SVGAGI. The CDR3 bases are TGTGCCAGCAGTTACTCAGGGATCTACTATGGCTACACCTTC. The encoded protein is CASSYSGIYYGYTF.

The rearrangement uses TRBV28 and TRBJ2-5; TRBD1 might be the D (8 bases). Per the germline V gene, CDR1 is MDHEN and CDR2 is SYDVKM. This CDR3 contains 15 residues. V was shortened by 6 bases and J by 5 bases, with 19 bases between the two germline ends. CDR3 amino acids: CASSLAAGGEETQYF. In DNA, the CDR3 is TGTGCCAGCAGCCTAGCGGCAGGGGGCGAGGAGACCCAGTACTTC.

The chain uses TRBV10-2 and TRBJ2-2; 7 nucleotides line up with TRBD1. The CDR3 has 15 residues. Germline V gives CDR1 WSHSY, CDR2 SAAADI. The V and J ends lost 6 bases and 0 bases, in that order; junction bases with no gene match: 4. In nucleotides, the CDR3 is TGCGCCAGCAGAGCCGGGACAGCGAACACCGGGGAGCTGTTTTTT. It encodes CASRAGTANTGELFF.

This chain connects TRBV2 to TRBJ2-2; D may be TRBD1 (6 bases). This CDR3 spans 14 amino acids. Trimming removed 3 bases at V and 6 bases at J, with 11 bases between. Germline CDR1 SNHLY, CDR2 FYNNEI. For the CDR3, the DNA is TGTGCCAGCAGTGAGGGGACATTTTCCGGGGAGCTGTTTTTT. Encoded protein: CASSEGTFSGELFF. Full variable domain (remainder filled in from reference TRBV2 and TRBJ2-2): EPEVTQTPSHQVTQMGQEVILRCVPISNHLYFYWYRQILGQKVEFLVSFYNNEISEKSEIFDDQFSVERPDGSNFTLKIRSTKLEDSAMYFCASSEGTFSGELFFGEGSRLTVL.

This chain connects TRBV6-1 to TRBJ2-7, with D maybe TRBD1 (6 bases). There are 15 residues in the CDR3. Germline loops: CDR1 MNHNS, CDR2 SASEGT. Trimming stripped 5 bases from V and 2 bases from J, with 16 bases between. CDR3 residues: CASSYGVRQAYEQYF. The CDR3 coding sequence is TGTGCCAGCAGTTACGGAGTTAGACAGGCCTACGAGCAGTACTTC.

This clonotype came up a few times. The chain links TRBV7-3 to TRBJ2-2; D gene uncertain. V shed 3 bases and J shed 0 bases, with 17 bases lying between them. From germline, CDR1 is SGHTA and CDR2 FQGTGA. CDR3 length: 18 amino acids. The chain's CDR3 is CASSFSTSSRTNTGELFF. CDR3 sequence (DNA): TGTGCCAGCAGCTTCTCGACCTCCTCACGGACGAACACCGGGGAGCTGTTTTTT.

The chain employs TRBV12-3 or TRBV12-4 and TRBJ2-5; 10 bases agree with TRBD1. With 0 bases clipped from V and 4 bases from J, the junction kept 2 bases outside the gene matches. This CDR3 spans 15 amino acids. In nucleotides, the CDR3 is TGTGCCAGCAGTTTAGCCGGGACAGGGGTAGAGACCCAGTACTTC. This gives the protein CASSLAGTGVETQYF.

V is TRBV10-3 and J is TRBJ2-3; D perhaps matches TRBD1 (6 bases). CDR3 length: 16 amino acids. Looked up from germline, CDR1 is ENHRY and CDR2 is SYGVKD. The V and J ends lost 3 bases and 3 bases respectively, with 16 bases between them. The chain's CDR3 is CAISDSQGFMTDTQYF. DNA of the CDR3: TGTGCCATCAGTGATTCGCAGGGGTTTATGACAGATACGCAGTATTTT.